This entry lists 32 T cell receptor beta chains sequenced from one sample in a study of blood T cell repertoires in COVID-19. TCRdb's table, derived via immunoSEQ multiplex PCR, lists solely in-frame clones and lacks some. The data show around 300,000 clones, roughly 85% seen once. Sequencing was performed on peripheral blood. The receptors were gathered from a human donor in a cohort sampled during active COVID-19.

In this sample, this clone turned up many times. For the CDR3, the DNA is TGTGCCAGCAGCTTGGCCGAGGGCGCCTACGAGCAGTACTTC. Amino acids: CASSLAEGAYEQYF. The chain employs TRBV5-4 and TRBJ2-7; TRBD2 is a possible D gene (5 bases). Germline V gene sequence: CDR1 SGHNT, CDR2 YYREEE (reference sequence). Trimming cost V 0 bases and J 2 bases, with 9 bases left between them. CDR3 length: 14 residues.

The genes are TRBV6-5 and TRBJ1-2, with 8 bases lining up with TRBD1. The CDR3 runs 14 residues. CDR1 MNHEY and CDR2 SVGAGI come from the germline V gene. V shed 6 bases, J shed 5 bases, and the junction held 8 bases outside the gene matches. The CDR3 sequence is CASSPRQGWYGYTF. In nucleotides, the CDR3 is TGTGCCAGCAGCCCGAGACAGGGGTGGTATGGCTACACCTTC.

The chain carries TRBV30 and TRBJ1-2; no firm D call. This CDR3 has 14 amino acids. Germline CDR1 GTSNPN, CDR2 SVGIG (reference sequence). Trimming left V 1 base short and J 8 bases short, with 17 bases between. CDR3 protein: CAWSAGFGVKGYTF. The CDR3 bases are TGTGCCTGGAGTGCTGGATTCGGAGTTAAGGGCTACACCTTC.

J is TRBJ1-1 and V is TRBV7-6; weak D call: TRBD1 (6 bases). Germline V CDR1 and CDR2: SGHVS, FNYEAQ. The CDR3 extends over 16 amino acids. V was shortened by 1 base and J by 1 base, with 13 bases between the two germline ends. The DNA of the CDR3 is TGTGCCAGCAGCTTAGGACCGGGGGGCACGAACACTGAAGCTTTCTTT. As protein: CASSLGPGGTNTEAFF.

This chain links TRBV19 with TRBJ2-3, with 9 bases matching TRBD1. The CDR3 is 12 amino acids. Germline V gene data show CDR1 as LNHDA and CDR2 as SQIVND (reference sequence). The V gene end was trimmed by 10 bases and the J gene end by 4 bases; junction bases not matched to a gene: 3. This CDR3 reads CATRTGADTQYF. CDR3 DNA sequence: TGTGCCACCCGGACAGGGGCAGATACGCAGTATTTT.

This clone was observed a handful of times. J is TRBJ1-2 and V is TRBV30; possibly TRBD1 for D (6 bases). CDR1 and CDR2 from the germline V gene are GTSNPN and SVGIG (reference sequence). This CDR3 comprises 10 residues. Between the trimmed V and J ends, which lost 8 bases and 5 bases, there was a span of 9 bases. Written as DNA, the CDR3 is TGTGCCCAAACAGGGTATGGCTACACCTTC. Translation gives CAQTGYGYTF. Using reference TRBV30 and TRBJ1-2 for the parts outside the CDR3, the full variable domain is SQTIHQWPATLVQPVGSPLSLECTVEGTSNPNLYWYRQAAGRGLQLLFYSVGIGQISSEVPQNLSASRPQDRQFILSSKKLLLSDSGFYLCAQTGYGYTFGSGTRLTVV.

The chain recombines TRBV7-2 with TRBJ1-2; TRBD1 is a possible D gene (6 bases). V lost 5 bases and J 0 bases, leaving 13 bases between the germline ends. This CDR3 spans 15 amino acids. The germline CDR1 and CDR2 sequences are SGHTA and FQGNSA. CDR3 loop: CASSITGPSNYGYTF. The CDR3 DNA reads TGTGCCAGCAGCATTACAGGGCCTTCTAACTATGGCTACACCTTC.

This clone was counted only a few times. The rearrangement links TRBV7-8 to TRBJ2-2, with D perhaps matching TRBD1 (6 bases). V lost 1 base to trimming and J lost 1 base, with 7 bases between them. From germline, CDR1 is SGHVS and CDR2 FQNEAQ. This CDR3 comprises 15 residues. The CDR3, as DNA: TGTGCCAGCAGCTTAGTACAGGGGAACACCGGGGAGCTGTTTTTT. This sequence encodes CASSLVQGNTGELFF.

J is TRBJ1-3 and V is TRBV18, with TRBD1 as a possible D gene (5 bases). This CDR3 is 14 amino acids long. The V gene's germline CDR1 is KGHSH and CDR2 LQKENI. The V and J ends lost 3 bases and 8 bases respectively, with 14 bases between them. This CDR3 reads CASSPRDWEDTIYF. The CDR3 DNA reads as TGTGCCAGCTCACCTAGGGACTGGGAGGACACCATATATTTT.

The chain joins TRBV19 to TRBJ1-4, with D perhaps matching TRBD1 (5 bases). CDR3 length: 13 amino acids. Between the trimmed V and J ends, which lost 8 bases and 5 bases, there was a span of 12 bases. CDR1 LNHDA and CDR2 SQIVND come from the germline V gene (reference sequence). CDR3 DNA: TGTGCCAGTCGAGACAGTCCGAATGAAAAACTGTTTTTT. Its protein is CASRDSPNEKLFF.

This chain uses TRBV10-3 with TRBJ1-5, with no clear D. The length of the CDR3 is 14 residues. Trimming shortened V by 2 bases and J by 6 bases, and 11 bases separated the two germline ends. The V gene's germline CDR1 is ENHRY and CDR2 SYGVKD. The CDR3 protein is CAISEGDRSQPQHF. CDR3 in DNA: TGTGCCATCAGTGAGGGCGACCGGAGTCAGCCCCAGCATTTT.

The chain recombines TRBV5-1 with TRBJ1-5; possibly TRBD1 for D (6 bases). CDR3 length: 15 amino acids. V was clipped by 2 bases and J by 0 bases, with 9 bases between them. Germline assignment: CDR1 SGHRS and CDR2 YFSETQ. CDR3 loop: CASSLQGYSNQPQHF. The CDR3 nucleotides read TGCGCCAGCAGCTTACAGGGCTATAGCAATCAGCCCCAGCATTTT.

The V and J genes are TRBV6-1 and TRBJ2-7; D is undetermined. Trimming stripped 0 bases from V and 7 bases from J, with 16 bases between. Germline CDR1 is MNHNS and CDR2 is SASEGT. CDR3 length equals 15 residues. CDR3 bases: TGTGCCAGCAGTGAAGCGGGCAGGATTTTCGCGGAGCAGTACTTC. It specifies CASSEAGRIFAEQYF.

The rearrangement links TRBV24-1 to TRBJ1-2; 7 bases match TRBD1. The CDR3 spans 13 residues. The V gene's germline CDR1 is KGHDR and CDR2 SFDVKD. Unmatched junction bases numbered 3, after V lost 3 bases and J lost 6 bases. The CDR3 protein is CATSDKGANGYTF. For the CDR3, the DNA is TGTGCCACCAGTGATAAGGGGGCCAATGGCTACACCTTC.

CDR3 loop: CASTPGQGVRGYTF. Here the CDR3 DNA reads TGTGCCAGTACACCGGGACAGGGTGTGCGGGGCTACACCTTC. The J gene is TRBJ1-2, the V gene TRBV19, with 9 bases fitting TRBD1. The V gene's germline CDR1 is LNHDA and CDR2 SQIVND (reference sequence). J lost 8 bases, V lost 7 bases, and 11 bases had no gene match. This CDR3 has 14 residues. Variable domain in full (rest from reference TRBV19 and TRBJ1-2): DGGITQSPKYLFRKEGQNVTLSCEQNLNHDAMYWYRQDPGQGLRLIYYSQIVNDFQKGDIAEGYSVSREKKESFPLTVTSAQKNPTAFYLCASTPGQGVRGYTFGSGTRLTVV.

This clone was observed a single time. The V gene is TRBV12-3 or TRBV12-4, the J gene TRBJ1-2; D remains unclear. This CDR3 spans 12 amino acids. Trimming shortened V by 8 bases and J by 6 bases, and 13 bases separated the two germline ends. CDR3 DNA sequence: TGTGCCAGCCCAGACCCGGGGAATGGCTACACCTTC. Its protein is CASPDPGNGYTF.

V usage is TRBV7-3 and J usage is TRBJ2-3, with 8 bases aligning to TRBD1. CDR3 size: 13 residues. From germline, CDR1 is SGHTA and CDR2 FQGTGA. J gave up 6 bases and V 5 bases, and 4 bases lay outside the gene matches. The CDR3 loop is CASSDRGWDTQYF. Here the CDR3 DNA reads TGTGCCAGCAGCGACAGGGGATGGGATACGCAGTATTTT.

This rearrangement joins TRBV18 to TRBJ1-1; D unresolved. The germline V gene encodes CDR1 KGHSH and CDR2 LQKENI. There are 18 residues in the CDR3. V was pared by 6 bases and J by 7 bases, with 30 bases between. The chain's CDR3 is CASSPITTWLFSWSEAFF. The CDR3 DNA reads TGTGCCAGCTCTCCCATAACCACTTGGCTTTTTTCCTGGAGTGAAGCTTTCTTT.

The table lists this clone with many counts. The genes are TRBV9 and TRBJ1-2, with unresolved D. The CDR3 is 12 residues long. V was pared by 3 bases and J by 5 bases, with 8 bases between. The germline gives CDR1 SGDLS, CDR2 YYNGEE. CDR3 in amino acids: CASSGEGYGYTF. CDR3 nucleotide sequence: TGTGCCAGCAGCGGGGAGGGTTATGGCTACACCTTC.

This clone was detected only a few times. The V gene is TRBV19, the J gene TRBJ1-2, with D unclear. The CDR3 totals 12 residues. V lost 4 bases, J lost 8 bases, and 11 bases lay in between. The germline V gene has CDR1 LNHDA and CDR2 SQIVND (reference sequence). The CDR3 coding sequence is TGTGCCAGTAGTAACCAGGATATAGGCTACACCTTC. This sequence encodes CASSNQDIGYTF. Looking up the rest from reference TRBV19 and TRBJ1-2 gives the full variable domain: DGGITQSPKYLFRKEGQNVTLSCEQNLNHDAMYWYRQDPGQGLRLIYYSQIVNDFQKGDIAEGYSVSREKKESFPLTVTSAQKNPTAFYLCASSNQDIGYTFGSGTRLTVV.

This chain joins TRBV6-2 or TRBV6-3 and TRBJ2-5; D gene unclear. Germline lookup yields CDR1 MNHEY and CDR2 SVGEGT. The V and J ends lost 6 bases and 5 bases respectively, with 7 bases between them. This CDR3 has 11 amino acids. CDR3 protein: CASSLFETQYF. The CDR3 region has the DNA TGTGCCAGCAGCTTATTCGAGACCCAGTACTTC.

The gene calls are TRBV27 and TRBJ2-3, with 11 bases identical to TRBD2. The CDR3 is 15 residues long. Germline CDR1 MNHEY, CDR2 SMNVEV (reference sequence). V lost 5 bases and J lost 6; bases outside the gene matches: 7. The CDR3 DNA is TGTGCCAGCAGTACTAGCGGGGGTCCCTGGGATACGCAGTATTTT. It specifies CASSTSGGPWDTQYF.

V and J are TRBV7-2 and TRBJ1-6; TRBD1 matches at 7 bases. In germline, CDR1 is SGHTA, CDR2 FQGNSA. The length of the CDR3 is 13 residues. The trim removed 1 base at V and 13 bases at J, leaving 4 bases unmatched. The DNA of the CDR3 is TGTGCCAGCAGCTTAGGAAGCAGGGGGCCCCTCCACTTT. Residues: CASSLGSRGPLHF. Supplemented by reference TRBV7-2 and TRBJ1-6, the full variable domain reads GAGVSQSPSNKVTEKGKDVELRCDPISGHTALYWYRQSLGQGLEFLIYFQGNSAPDKSGLPSDRFSAERTGGSVSTLTIQRTQQEDSAVYLCASSLGSRGPLHFGNGTRLTVT.

The chain has TRBV6-1 and TRBJ2-7; TRBD2 agrees at 13 bases. Trimming took 3 bases from V and 6 from J; bases not matched to a gene: 11. Germline lookup yields CDR1 MNHNS and CDR2 SASEGT. This CDR3 is 17 amino acids long. DNA of the CDR3: TGTGCCAGCAGTGAGACAGGTGGGACTAGCGGGGCTTCCGAGCAGTACTTC. Translation: CASSETGGTSGASEQYF.

J is TRBJ1-1 and V is TRBV30; no clear D. CDR1 and CDR2 (germline): GTSNPN, SVGIG (reference sequence). The CDR3 spans 13 residues. V shed 3 bases and J shed 0 bases, with 8 bases lying between them. The CDR3 coding sequence is TGTGCCTGGAGGTCCCAGATGAACACTGAAGCTTTCTTT. It yields the protein CAWRSQMNTEAFF.

This clone was recorded once. This chain connects TRBV30 to TRBJ2-4; weak D call: TRBD1 (5 bases). CDR3 length: 13 residues. Trimming left V 1 base short and J 5 bases short, with 9 bases between. Germline V gives CDR1 GTSNPN, CDR2 SVGIG (reference sequence). CDR3 amino acids: CAWSGQPENIQYF. The CDR3, as DNA: TGTGCCTGGAGTGGACAGCCAGAAAACATTCAGTACTTC.

This clone occurred a few times. This sequence joins TRBV7-9 and TRBJ1-2, with D unresolved. The CDR3 is 12 residues long. Deletions cut 1 base from V and 9 bases from J, with 9 bases between. Germline CDR1 SEHNR, CDR2 FQNEAQ (reference sequence). Here the CDR3 DNA reads TGTGCCAGCAGCTTAGGAGAGAGAAGCTACACCTTC. Its protein product is CASSLGERSYTF.

This rearrangement joins TRBV5-1 to TRBJ2-1; possible D gene TRBD1, 5 bases. Germline V gene sequence: CDR1 SGHRS, CDR2 YFSETQ. V was trimmed by 0 bases and J by 6 bases, leaving 10 bases between them. The CDR3 runs to 14 residues. CDR3: CASSLEGRRNEQFF. CDR3 nucleotide sequence: TGCGCCAGCAGCTTGGAGGGGCGCCGCAATGAGCAGTTCTTC.

This clone was seen once. The V gene is TRBV24-1, the J gene TRBJ2-5; 9 positions agree with TRBD1. From germline, CDR1 is KGHDR and CDR2 SFDVKD. V trimming: 2 bases; J trimming: 6 bases; junction bases outside the gene matches: 0. The CDR3 has 13 residues. CDR3 DNA sequence: TGTGCCACCAGTGATTACAGGGGGCAGACCCAGTACTTC. It translates to CATSDYRGQTQYF.

The chain employs TRBV11-2 and TRBJ1-5, with a possible D match to TRBD1 (6 bases). The CDR3 consists of 13 residues. V lost 5 bases, J lost 3 bases, and 8 bases lay in between. CDR1 SGHAT and CDR2 FQNNGV come from the germline V gene. The CDR3 region is CASSRQVNQPQHF. The CDR3 DNA follows: TGTGCCAGCAGCCGACAGGTCAATCAGCCCCAGCATTTT.

The rearrangement joins TRBV30 to TRBJ1-1; 8 bases are a match to TRBD1. The CDR3 totals 11 residues. From germline, CDR1 is GTSNPN and CDR2 SVGIG (reference sequence). After removal of 0 bases from V and 11 bases from J, the junction contained 2 bases not matched to a gene. The CDR3, as DNA: TGTGCCTGGAGTGTCAGGGGGCTGGCTTTCTTT. As protein: CAWSVRGLAFF.

The J gene is TRBJ1-1, the V gene TRBV30; D perhaps matches TRBD1 (6 bases). The CDR3 extends over 14 amino acids. Trimming removed 0 bases from V and 5 bases from J, with 13 bases in between. Germline values: CDR1 GTSNPN, CDR2 SVGIG (reference sequence). CDR3 sequence (DNA): TGTGCCTGGAGTGTATTAACAGGGATGACTGAAGCTTTCTTT. Translating it yields CAWSVLTGMTEAFF.